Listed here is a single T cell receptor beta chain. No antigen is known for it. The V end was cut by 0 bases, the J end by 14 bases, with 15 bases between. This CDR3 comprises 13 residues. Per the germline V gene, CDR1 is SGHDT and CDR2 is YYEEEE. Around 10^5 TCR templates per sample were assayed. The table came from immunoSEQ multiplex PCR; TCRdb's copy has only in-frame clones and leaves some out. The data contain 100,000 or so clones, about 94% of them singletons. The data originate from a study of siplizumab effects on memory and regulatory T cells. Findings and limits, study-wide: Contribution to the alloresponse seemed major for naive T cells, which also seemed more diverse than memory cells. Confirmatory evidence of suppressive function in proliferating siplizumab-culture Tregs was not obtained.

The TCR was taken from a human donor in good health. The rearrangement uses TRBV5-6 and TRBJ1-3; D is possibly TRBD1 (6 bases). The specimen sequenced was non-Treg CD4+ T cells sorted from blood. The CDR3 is CASSLESRGNLYF. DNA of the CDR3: TGTGCCAGCAGCTTGGAATCCAGGGGCAATTTATATTTT.